The 7 T cell receptor beta chains reported below all come from one sample, sequenced in a study of shared clonotypes between healthy human individuals. The assay was immunoSEQ multiplex PCR, and TCRdb's table has in-frame clones only and misses some. The sample holds some 360,000 clones; less than 85% are singletons and the top ten take roughly 10%. The sample comprised memory CD4+ T cells sorted from blood. Subset of the sample: CD45RA-negative fraction. Receptors were obtained from a man younger than 45 in good health.

The chain couples TRBV7-9 to TRBJ2-1; tentative D call: TRBD2 (5 bases). The germline gives CDR1 SEHNR, CDR2 FQNEAQ (reference sequence). CDR3 size: 15 residues. Trimming removed 2 bases from V and 8 bases from J, with 16 bases in between. This CDR3 reads CASSLSVGLRDEQFF. CDR3 coding DNA: TGTGCCAGCAGCTTATCGGTAGGACTTAGGGATGAGCAGTTCTTC. Together with reference TRBV7-9 and TRBJ2-1, the CDR3 gives the full variable domain: DTGVSQNPRHKITKRGQNVTFRCDPISEHNRLYWYRQTLGQGPEFLTYFQNEAQLEKSRLLSDRFSAERPKGSFSTLEIQRTEQGDSAMYLCASSLSVGLRDEQFFGPGTRLTVL.

The rearrangement joins TRBV6-1 to TRBJ2-7; D may be TRBD2 (7 bases). There are 15 residues in the CDR3. The V gene's germline CDR1 is MNHNS and CDR2 SASEGT. Deletions cut 8 bases from V and 3 bases from J, with 20 bases between. The CDR3 bases are TGTGCCAGCCAGCTGGGGGGCGCGGGAGACTACGAGCAGTACTTC. Amino acid sequence: CASQLGGAGDYEQYF.

This chain uses TRBV6-1 with TRBJ1-1; D ambiguous. The ends were cut back, 4 bases at V and 3 bases at J, with 15 bases in the middle. Germline assignment: CDR1 MNHNS and CDR2 SASEGT. CDR3 length: 15 residues. In nucleotides, the CDR3 is TGTGCCAGCAGTGGGGCCTTAGGGCGCGACACTGAAGCTTTCTTT. Translating gives CASSGALGRDTEAFF.

This clone was detected once. J is TRBJ2-4 and V is TRBV19; 13 nucleotides agree with TRBD2. This CDR3 has 18 residues. The V gene's germline CDR1 is LNHDA and CDR2 SQIVND (reference sequence). Trimming cost V 7 bases and J 0 bases; bases outside gene matches: 9. The CDR3 sequence is CASIRRLAGGLAKNIQYF. In DNA, the CDR3 is TGTGCCAGTATTAGGAGACTAGCGGGAGGACTAGCCAAAAACATTCAGTACTTC.

This sequence joins TRBV5-4 and TRBJ2-7; D might be TRBD2 (6 bases). The CDR3 loop spans 15 amino acids. Germline CDR1 and CDR2: SGHNT and YYREEE (reference sequence). Between the trimmed V and J ends, which lost 6 bases and 0 bases, there was a span of 16 bases. The CDR3 reads CASKEGPGSSYEQYF. DNA for the CDR3: TGTGCCAGCAAGGAGGGCCCCGGGAGCTCCTACGAGCAGTACTTC.

This clone has a single count. The chain couples TRBV7-9 to TRBJ2-1, with D perhaps matching TRBD1 (6 bases). The CDR3 extends over 13 amino acids. Germline loops: CDR1 SEHNR, CDR2 FQNEAQ (reference sequence). Trimming removed 3 bases from V and 5 bases from J, with 8 bases in between. The CDR3 DNA reads as TGTGCCAGCAGCTTGGGACACAACAATGAGCAGTTCTTC. It translates to CASSLGHNNEQFF.

The J gene is TRBJ1-2, the V gene TRBV5-1; 7 bases are shared with TRBD1. Germline lookup yields CDR1 SGHRS and CDR2 YFSETQ. The CDR3 is 14 residues long. The V gene end was trimmed by 4 bases and the J gene end by 4 bases; junction bases not matched to a gene: 7. The CDR3 protein is CASSPGTVSYGYTF. The CDR3 DNA reads TGCGCCAGCAGCCCAGGGACAGTGTCCTATGGCTACACCTTC.